The 2 T cell receptor beta chains below all came from one sample that was sequenced in a study of CD8 T cells in Susac syndrome. Random hexamers were used to reverse transcribe about 0.5 to 1 ug of RNA. MiXCR, run by TCRdb on the immunoSEQ multiplex PCR reads, gives a single entry per CDR3 protein. The sample lists 150,000 to 200,000 distinct CDR3 sequences; around 96% were seen once. Sequenced sample: CD4+ T cells from PBMCs. All receptors derive from a human donor in good health.

The chain uses TRBV5-4 and TRBJ2-7; possibly TRBD1 for D (6 bases). This CDR3 has 16 amino acids. The V gene's germline CDR1 is SGHNT and CDR2 YYREEE (reference sequence). V dropped 4 bases and J dropped 0 bases, with 17 bases sitting between them. For the CDR3, the DNA is TGTGCCAGCAGCCTTGGGGGTGGGACATCCTCCTACGAGCAGTACTTC. Translated, it gives CASSLGGGTSSYEQYF.

In its sample, this clonotype was seen a few times. This sequence joins TRBV7-2 and TRBJ2-7, with D perhaps matching TRBD1 (6 bases). The CDR3 extends over 13 amino acids. Per the germline V gene, CDR1 is SGHTA and CDR2 is FQGNSA. V lost 5 bases and J 3 bases, leaving 11 bases between the germline ends. CDR3 sequence: CASSPRTVYEQYF. CDR3 sequence (DNA): TGTGCCAGCAGCCCTAGGACAGTCTACGAGCAGTACTTC. Together with reference TRBV7-2 and TRBJ2-7, the CDR3 gives the full variable domain: GAGVSQSPSNKVTEKGKDVELRCDPISGHTALYWYRQSLGQGLEFLIYFQGNSAPDKSGLPSDRFSAERTGGSVSTLTIQRTQQEDSAVYLCASSPRTVYEQYFGPGTRLTVT.